The present T cell receptor beta chain was sequenced within a study of neurological immune-mediated disorders. CDR3 length: 17 amino acids. The germline CDR1 and CDR2 sequences are SEHNR and FQNEAQ (reference sequence). V lost 0 bases to trimming and J lost 4 bases; unmatched junction nucleotides: 10. This clonotype has at least ten counts. TCRdb ran MiXCR on the 5' RACE reads and lists one entry per CDR3 protein. In the table there are about 50,000 distinct CDR3 sequences, roughly 4.4% of which are singletons. The clonotype originates from a man aged 45-65 years with multiple sclerosis. The sample taken for sequencing was PBMCs. The J gene is TRBJ2-5, the V gene TRBV7-9; TRBD1 matches at 8 bases. DNA for the CDR3: TGTGCCAGCAGCTTAGCTGTACTCAGGGGGCATCTAGAGACCCAGTACTTC. It translates to CASSLAVLRGHLETQYF. Combining the CDR3 with reference TRBV7-9 and TRBJ2-5 gives the whole variable domain DTGVSQNPRHKITKRGQNVTFRCDPISEHNRLYWYRQTLGQGPEFLTYFQNEAQLEKSRLLSDRFSAERPKGSFSTLEIQRTEQGDSAMYLCASSLAVLRGHLETQYFGPGTRLLVL.